These 29 T cell receptor beta chains were sequenced from one sample in a study of T cell responses to AZD1222 COVID-19 vaccine. Sequencing was performed with immunoSEQ multiplex PCR; in TCRdb, only in-frame clones are kept and a portion is missing. The sample lists some 180,000 clones; approximately 92% were seen once. The source was peripheral blood, collected 28 days after the second dose of the MenACWY control vaccine. The source of these receptors is an adult who received the MenACWY meningococcal vaccine as a control.

J is TRBJ1-4 and V is TRBV30, with D uncertain. CDR3 size: 15 residues. The ends were cut back, 0 bases at V and 8 bases at J, with 16 bases in the middle. Germline values: CDR1 GTSNPN, CDR2 SVGIG (reference sequence). The CDR3 DNA sequence: TGTGCCTGGAGTGTACACAAGGGAGTGTACGAAAAACTGTTTTTT. Translation: CAWSVHKGVYEKLFF.

The chain carries TRBV4-1 and TRBJ1-3; D gene uncertain. Germline lookup yields CDR1 MGHRA and CDR2 YSYEKL. Trimming shortened V by 1 base and J by 0 bases, and 10 bases separated the two germline ends. This CDR3 spans 16 amino acids. The CDR3 here is CASSQVETPSGNTIYF. Here the CDR3 DNA reads TGCGCCAGCAGCCAAGTCGAGACCCCCTCTGGAAACACCATATATTTT.

The V gene is TRBV5-1, the J gene TRBJ2-3; 13 nucleotides line up with TRBD2. The V gene's germline CDR1 is SGHRS and CDR2 YFSETQ. The ends lost 0 bases at V and 6 bases at J; junction bases unmatched: 4. The CDR3 runs to 16 residues. Here the CDR3 reads CASSLGGTSGADTQYF. The CDR3 nucleotides are TGCGCCAGCAGCTTGGGAGGGACTAGCGGGGCTGATACGCAGTATTTT.

The chain recombines TRBV19 with TRBJ2-7; D gene unclear. Germline CDR1 and CDR2: LNHDA and SQIVND (reference sequence). V was pared by 10 bases and J by 2 bases, with 18 bases between. The CDR3 loop spans 14 amino acids. CDR3 in amino acids: CATSGRTATYEQYF. As DNA, the CDR3 is TGTGCCACCTCGGGCCGAACTGCTACCTACGAGCAGTACTTC.

The rearrangement uses TRBV6-6 and TRBJ1-2, with TRBD1 as a possible D gene (6 bases). The CDR3 totals 14 residues. Germline V lookup: CDR1 MNHNY, CDR2 SVGAGI (reference sequence). V was clipped by 7 bases and J by 8 bases, with 20 bases between them. CDR3 loop: CASTKDSLYEGYTF. In DNA, the CDR3 is TGTGCCAGCACCAAGGACAGCTTATATGAAGGCTACACCTTC.

The CDR3 region is CASSYSFTSPGELFF. The CDR3 nucleotides read TGTGCCAGCAGTTACTCTTTTACTAGCCCCGGGGAGCTGTTTTTT. The chain links TRBV6-5 to TRBJ2-2, with D perhaps matching TRBD2 (6 bases). CDR1 and CDR2 from the germline V gene are MNHEY and SVGAGI. V gave up 0 bases and J gave up 6 bases, with 11 bases separating them. This CDR3 region has 15 residues.

J is TRBJ1-1 and V is TRBV28, with D uncertain. Trimming left V 2 bases short and J 11 bases short, with 9 bases between. Germline CDR1 reads MDHEN; CDR2 reads SYDVKM. The CDR3 is 11 amino acids. The CDR3 is CASSLGMGAFF. CDR3 bases: TGTGCCAGCAGTTTAGGGATGGGGGCTTTCTTT.

In this sample, this clone turned up once. This rearrangement joins TRBV6-7 to TRBJ1-5; no firm D call. TRBV6-7 is filed as an ORF, its function uncertain. The CDR3 covers 18 residues. The V gene lost 6 bases and the J gene lost 0 bases, with 21 bases spanning the gap. In DNA form, the CDR3 reads TGTGCCAGCAGGCCCGGTGGAAGGCCTGATCCTAGCAATCAGCCCCAGCATTTT. The encoded protein is CASRPGGRPDPSNQPQHF.

This chain uses TRBV7-3 with TRBJ1-1, with D maybe TRBD1 (5 bases). The germline gives CDR1 SGHTA, CDR2 FQGTGA. The CDR3 loop spans 17 amino acids. Trimming cost V 4 bases and J 0 bases, with 18 bases left between them. The CDR3 loop reads CASSSGHLNRMNTEAFF. DNA of the CDR3: TGTGCCAGCAGCTCCGGACATCTCAACAGGATGAACACTGAAGCTTTCTTT.

In DNA, the CDR3 is TGTGCCTGGAGCTACGGGCCTGGAAACACCATATATTTT. Protein: CAWSYGPGNTIYF. The V call is TRBV30, the J call TRBJ1-3; D remains ambiguous. The CDR3 extends over 13 amino acids. The V end was cut by 3 bases, the J end by 2 bases, with 8 bases between. Germline CDR1 is GTSNPN and CDR2 is SVGIG (reference sequence).

About this clone itself: At the DNA level, this CDR3 is encoded by other sequences in the same sample as well. This sequence joins TRBV5-5 and TRBJ1-5; D is ambiguous. Germline assignment: CDR1 SGHKS and CDR2 YYEKEE (reference sequence). CDR3 length equals 13 residues. Trimming cost V 1 base and J 7 bases, with 9 bases left between them. CDR3 nucleotides: TGTGCCAGCAGCTTGTTGGAAGGGCAGCCCCAGCATTTT. Amino acids: CASSLLEGQPQHF. Complete variable domain (other parts from reference TRBV5-5 and TRBJ1-5): DAGVTQSPTHLIKTRGQQVTLRCSPISGHKSVSWYQQVLGQGPQFIFQYYEKEERGRGNFPDRFSARQFPNYSSELNVNALLLGDSALYLCASSLLEGQPQHFGDGTRLSIL.

The CDR3 DNA reads TGTGCCAGCAGGATGGACACAGGGGATGGTGAAGCTTTCTTT. This gives the protein CASRMDTGDGEAFF. The chain uses TRBV28 and TRBJ1-1, with TRBD1 matching over 7 bases. This CDR3 comprises 14 residues. Trimming took 6 bases from V and 7 from J; bases not matched to a gene: 11. CDR1 is MDHEN and CDR2 is SYDVKM in the germline V gene.

This clone has a single count. The chain is built from TRBV6-6 and TRBJ1-6, with D maybe TRBD1 (6 bases). V was shortened by 9 bases and J by 11 bases, with 14 bases between the two germline ends. This CDR3 region has 12 residues. Per germline, CDR1 MNHNY and CDR2 SVGAGI (reference sequence). This CDR3 is CASLRGQTPLHF. The CDR3 DNA sequence: TGTGCCAGTCTCAGGGGCCAGACACCCCTCCACTTT.

For the CDR3, the DNA is TGCGCCAGCAGCCTGTACCCGGGGGAAGGTATGAACACTGAAGCTTTCTTT. Its protein is CASSLYPGEGMNTEAFF. The V call is TRBV4-1, the J call TRBJ1-1, with a possible D match to TRBD1 (5 bases). This CDR3 has 17 residues. Germline lookup yields CDR1 MGHRA and CDR2 YSYEKL. Deletions cut 4 bases from V and 0 bases from J, with 18 bases between.

The genes are TRBV6-5 and TRBJ1-4; no definite D call. V was shortened by 5 bases and J by 6 bases, with 4 bases between the two germline ends. Germline V gene data show CDR1 as MNHEY and CDR2 as SVGAGI. There are 11 residues in the CDR3. CDR3 residues: CASSQYEKLFF. DNA for the CDR3: TGTGCCAGCAGTCAATATGAAAAACTGTTTTTT.

This rearrangement joins TRBV3-1 (or the pseudogene TRBV3-2) to TRBJ1-1; D is uncertain. Trimming left V 0 bases short and J 2 bases short, with 10 bases between. Germline assignment: CDR1 LGHDT and CDR2 YNNKEL (reference sequence). This CDR3 region has 15 residues. The CDR3 loop reads CASSQEVTGNTEAFF. The CDR3, as DNA: TGTGCCAGCAGCCAAGAGGTGACGGGCAACACTGAAGCTTTCTTT.

The chain uses TRBV5-5 and TRBJ1-3; 9 bases agree with TRBD1. Germline assignment: CDR1 SGHKS and CDR2 YYEKEE (reference sequence). Trimming removed 4 bases from V and 3 bases from J; junction bases left unmatched: 5. The CDR3 has 15 residues. CDR3 DNA sequence: TGTGCCAGCAGCCTTGGACAGGGGATTGGAAACACCATATATTTT. It translates to CASSLGQGIGNTIYF.

The V gene is TRBV18, the J gene TRBJ2-1, with D maybe TRBD1 (6 bases). Germline CDR1 is KGHSH and CDR2 is LQKENI. V was clipped by 2 bases and J by 4 bases, with 6 bases between them. The CDR3 is 13 amino acids. CDR3: CASSPGQYNEQFF. The DNA for the CDR3 is TGTGCCAGCTCACCAGGACAGTACAATGAGCAGTTCTTC.

The chain carries TRBV21-1 and TRBJ1-6; the table's TRBD1 call for D was not verified on the DNA. TRBV21-1 is classified as a pseudogene. CDR3 length: 17 residues. In DNA form, the CDR3 reads TGTGCCAGCAGCAAAGAATTGACAGGGCTAAAGGATTCACCCCTCCACTTT. Protein product: CASSKELTGLKDSPLHF.

The chain uses TRBV7-3 and TRBJ1-1, with D possibly TRBD1 on 6 matching bases. The V and J ends lost 1 base and 5 bases respectively, with 14 bases between them. Germline V CDR1 and CDR2: SGHTA, FQGTGA. This CDR3 region has 15 residues. The CDR3 sequence: CASSLSLTGITEAFF. As DNA, the CDR3 is TGTGCCAGCAGCTTAAGCCTAACAGGGATAACTGAAGCTTTCTTT.

The chain recombines TRBV7-9 with TRBJ2-1, with 12 bases aligning to TRBD2. After removal of 5 bases from V and 5 bases from J, the junction contained 7 bases not matched to a gene. The CDR3 loop spans 16 amino acids. CDR1 and CDR2 from the germline V gene are SEHNR and FQNEAQ (reference sequence). The CDR3 DNA sequence: TGTGCCAGCAGCCTCCGGACTAGCGGGGTCCACAATGAGCAGTTCTTC. This translates into CASSLRTSGVHNEQFF.

The chain joins TRBV2 to TRBJ2-5, with TRBD2 matching 8 bases. J gave up 7 bases and V 6 bases, and 7 bases lay outside the gene matches. The CDR3 consists of 13 residues. The germline V gene encodes CDR1 SNHLY and CDR2 FYNNEI. CDR3 region: CASRGGGRWTQYF. In nucleotides, the CDR3 is TGTGCCAGCAGGGGCGGGGGGCGGTGGACCCAGTACTTC.

The rearrangement joins TRBV7-2 to TRBJ1-6; no definite D call. CDR3 length equals 15 residues. Germline V CDR1 and CDR2: SGHTA, FQGNSA. V lost 2 bases, J lost 9 bases, and 14 bases lay in between. CDR3 residues: CASSLSGGMGSPLHF. The CDR3 DNA reads TGTGCCAGCAGCTTAAGCGGAGGGATGGGTTCACCCCTCCACTTT. Together with reference TRBV7-2 and TRBJ1-6, the CDR3 gives the full variable domain: GAGVSQSPSNKVTEKGKDVELRCDPISGHTALYWYRQSLGQGLEFLIYFQGNSAPDKSGLPSDRFSAERTGGSVSTLTIQRTQQEDSAVYLCASSLSGGMGSPLHFGNGTRLTVT.

The chain combines TRBV10-2 with TRBJ1-4; D is undetermined. V was pared by 6 bases and J by 8 bases, with 13 bases between. The CDR3 is made up of 13 amino acids. Germline V gives CDR1 WSHSY, CDR2 SAAADI. The CDR3 region is CASSKSPREKLFF. In DNA form, the CDR3 reads TGCGCCAGCAGCAAGAGCCCAAGGGAAAAACTGTTTTTT.

The chain uses TRBV4-2 and TRBJ2-6; either TRBD1 or TRBD2 may supply D (6 bases each). This CDR3 is built from 19 residues. CDR1 and CDR2 (germline): LGHNA, YNFKEQ. The ends were cut back, 0 bases at V and 1 base at J, with 16 bases in the middle. This chain's CDR3 is CASSQDLPGASSGANVLTF. The DNA for the CDR3 is TGTGCCAGCAGCCAAGATTTACCGGGGGCATCGTCTGGGGCCAACGTCCTGACTTTC.

The V and J genes are TRBV19 and TRBJ2-1; 7 bases map to TRBD1. The V and J ends lost 5 bases and 12 bases, in that order; junction bases with no gene match: 13. Germline CDR1 LNHDA, CDR2 SQIVND (reference sequence). CDR3 length: 14 residues. In DNA form, the CDR3 reads TGTGCCAGTAGTTTTTCGGCAGGGGGTGTCGGGCAGTTCTTC. Translated: CASSFSAGGVGQFF. The full variable domain, its missing parts supplied by reference TRBV19 and TRBJ2-1, is DGGITQSPKYLFRKEGQNVTLSCEQNLNHDAMYWYRQDPGQGLRLIYYSQIVNDFQKGDIAEGYSVSREKKESFPLTVTSAQKNPTAFYLCASSFSAGGVGQFFGPGTRLTVL.

The chain uses TRBV9 and TRBJ2-1, with D possibly matching TRBD2 (5 bases). The CDR3 totals 15 residues. Deletions cut 3 bases from V and 0 bases from J, with 10 bases between. Germline V gene data show CDR1 as SGDLS and CDR2 as YYNGEE. CDR3 protein: CASSGRGSSYNEQFF. Here the CDR3 DNA reads TGTGCCAGCAGCGGACGGGGTAGCTCCTACAATGAGCAGTTCTTC.

This chain links TRBV19 with TRBJ1-1; no firm D call. In germline, CDR1 is LNHDA, CDR2 SQIVND (reference sequence). The ends were cut back, 5 bases at V and 6 bases at J, with 13 bases in the middle. This CDR3 region has 13 residues. CDR3 region: CASSRAGYAEAFF. For the CDR3, the DNA is TGTGCCAGTAGTCGGGCGGGTTACGCTGAAGCTTTCTTT.

The chain links TRBV10-3 to TRBJ2-1, with D possibly TRBD2 on 6 matching bases. The CDR3 is 15 residues long. CDR1 and CDR2 (germline): ENHRY, SYGVKD. With 3 bases removed from V and 6 bases from J, the gap between germline ends came to 15 bases. Written as DNA, the CDR3 is TGTGCCATCAGTGAAGATCGGGGGATAGGCAATGAGCAGTTCTTC. Translated, it gives CAISEDRGIGNEQFF.